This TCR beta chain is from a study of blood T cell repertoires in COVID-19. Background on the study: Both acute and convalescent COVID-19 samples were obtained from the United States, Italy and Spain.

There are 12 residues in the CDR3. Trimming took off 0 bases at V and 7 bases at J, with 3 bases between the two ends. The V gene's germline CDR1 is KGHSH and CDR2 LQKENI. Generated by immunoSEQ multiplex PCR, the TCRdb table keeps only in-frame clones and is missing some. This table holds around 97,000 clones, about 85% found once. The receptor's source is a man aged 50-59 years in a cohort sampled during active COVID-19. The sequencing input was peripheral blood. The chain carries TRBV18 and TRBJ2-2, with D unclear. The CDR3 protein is CASSPPYGELFF. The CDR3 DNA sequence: TGTGCCAGCTCACCACCATACGGGGAGCTGTTTTTT.